The rows below give T cell receptor beta chains drawn from one sample of a study of shared T cell receptors in the human thymus. The protocol was immunoSEQ multiplex PCR, while the TCRdb copy is restricted to in-frame clones and leaves out a portion. The data hold 72,000 or so clones, with about 95% observed a single time. Sequenced input: thymocytes. Receptors were obtained from a human donor. Each CDR3 is given with its conserved first and last residue. D genes are given only for firm matches. Rows may omit the clone size; those that give it use once, few, many or a size class.

D: .
length: 17
size: .
V: TRBV14
J: TRBJ2-3
DNA: TGTGCCAGCAGCCTACCGACGAGGGGGGGACCCACAGATACGCAGTATTTT
CDR3: CASSLPTRGGPTDTQYF

D: .
length: 16
size: once
V: TRBV6-6
J: TRBJ2-7
DNA: TGTGCCAGCAGCCAACCCCCTCACAGAACCATCTACGAGCAGTACTTC
CDR3: CASSQPPHRTIYEQYF

D: .
length: 11
size: .
V: TRBV19
J: TRBJ2-3
DNA: TGTGCCAGTAGTAACCACGATACGCAGTATTTT
CDR3: CASSNHDTQYF

D: TRBD1
length: 11
size: once
V: TRBV20-1
J: TRBJ1-2
DNA: TGCAGTGCTAGAGAGGACAGGGTCTACACCTTC
CDR3: CSAREDRVYTF

D: TRBD2
length: 17
size: once
V: TRBV27
J: TRBJ2-3
DNA: TGTGCCAGCGGACTCGGCGGGAGGGAGCGTTTTGGAGATACGCAGTATTTT
CDR3: CASGLGGRERFGDTQYF

D: .
length: 17
size: .
V: TRBV5-5
J: TRBJ1-2
DNA: TGTGCCAGCAGCTTGAAGCAAAGCGGGAGACCGGCGGGGGGCTACACCTTC
CDR3: CASSLKQSGRPAGGYTF

D: .
length: 14
size: few
V: TRBV28
J: TRBJ1-5
DNA: TGTGCCAGCAGTCCGCCATTGGCCAATCAGCCCCAGCATTTT
CDR3: CASSPPLANQPQHF

D: .
length: 16
size: .
V: TRBV7-9
J: TRBJ2-6
DNA: TGTGCCAGCAGCTTAGCGGGGTCCCTGTGGGCCAACGTCCTGACTTTC
CDR3: CASSLAGSLWANVLTF

D: .
length: 16
size: .
V: TRBV10-2
J: TRBJ1-2
DNA: TGCGCCAGCAGTGAGCCCCCCCCGGCGATTAACTATGGCTACACCTTC
CDR3: CASSEPPPAINYGYTF

D: .
length: 15
size: .
V: TRBV4-3
J: TRBJ1-2
DNA: TGCGCCAGCAGCCAAGAGGCTGAAGCTAACTATGGCTACACCTTC
CDR3: CASSQEAEANYGYTF

D: .
length: 12
size: .
V: TRBV10-3
J: TRBJ2-5
DNA: TGTGCCATCAGTGAGTCGAAAGAGACCCAGTACTTC
CDR3: CAISESKETQYF

D: .
length: 12
size: .
V: TRBV5-4
J: TRBJ2-1
DNA: TGTGCCAGCAGCTTGGCCGTGGGTGAGCAGTTCTTC
CDR3: CASSLAVGEQFF

D: .
length: 17
size: .
V: TRBV19
J: TRBJ2-7
DNA: TGTGCCAGTAGTATAGCCGGCCGGACAGCCAGCTCCTACGAGCAGTACTTC
CDR3: CASSIAGRTASSYEQYF

D: .
length: 17
size: few
V: TRBV19
J: TRBJ1-6
DNA: TGTGCCAGTAAAGGAGGGGTCAGTAGCTCCTATAATTCACCCCTCCACTTT
CDR3: CASKGGVSSSYNSPLHF

D: .
length: 22
size: .
V: TRBV2
J: TRBJ1-5
DNA: TGTGCCAGCAGTCTGAAATCCTACGGGCAGGGCATAGGCTTTTGTAGCAATCAGCCCCAGCATTTT
CDR3: CASSLKSYGQGIGFCSNQPQHF

D: .
length: 18
size: .
V: TRBV4-3
J: TRBJ2-2
DNA: TGCGCCAGCAGCCAAGATCCCAGCGGGACAGGCATTAACGGGGAGCTGTTTTTT
CDR3: CASSQDPSGTGINGELFF

D: .
length: 15
size: .
V: TRBV6-6
J: TRBJ2-5
DNA: TGTGCCAGCAGTTATTACAACAGGGTCCAAGAGACCCAGTACTTC
CDR3: CASSYYNRVQETQYF

D: TRBD2
length: 19
size: .
V: TRBV7-3
J: TRBJ2-3
DNA: TGTGCCAGCAGCTTGGGGACCTATGGGACTAAACAATCCGTGACTACGCAGTATTTT
CDR3: CASSLGTYGTKQSVTTQYF

D: .
length: 15
size: .
V: TRBV18
J: TRBJ2-7
DNA: TGTGCCAGCTCCCCGCGGCGAGCCGGAAACTACGAGCAGTACTTC
CDR3: CASSPRRAGNYEQYF

D: .
length: 18
size: .
V: TRBV11-2
J: TRBJ2-4
DNA: TGTGCCAGCAGCTTTTTCGATGCGGGGGGACAGTTAAAAAACATTCAGTACTTC
CDR3: CASSFFDAGGQLKNIQYF

D: .
length: 15
size: .
V: TRBV25-1
J: TRBJ1-6
DNA: TGTGCCAGCAGTGAATATGGGGTCTACTATTCACCCCTCCACTTT
CDR3: CASSEYGVYYSPLHF

D: TRBD1
length: 16
size: .
V: TRBV5-4
J: TRBJ2-1
DNA: TGTGCCAGCAGCTTCTTACAGGGGGCGCCCTACAATGAGCAGTTCTTC
CDR3: CASSFLQGAPYNEQFF

D: .
length: 15
size: .
V: TRBV4-3
J: TRBJ2-7
DNA: TGCGCCAGCAGCCAAGATGGCCGTTTCGGCTACGAGCAGTACTTC
CDR3: CASSQDGRFGYEQYF

D: .
length: 13
size: .
V: TRBV7-8
J: TRBJ1-1
DNA: TGTGCCAGCAGCTTACGAGGGAACACTGAAGCTTTCTTT
CDR3: CASSLRGNTEAFF

D: TRBD2
length: 13
size: .
V: TRBV18
J: TRBJ2-5
DNA: TGTGCCAGCTCACCATCGGGGGGAGAGACCCAGTACTTC
CDR3: CASSPSGGETQYF

D: TRBD1
length: 15
size: .
V: TRBV19
J: TRBJ1-3
DNA: TGTGCCAGTAGTACCGAGACAGGGTCTGGAAACACCATATATTTT
CDR3: CASSTETGSGNTIYF

D: .
length: 14
size: .
V: TRBV19
J: TRBJ2-2
DNA: TGTGCCAGTAGTCAACTCCGTTGGACCGGGGAGCTGTTTTTT
CDR3: CASSQLRWTGELFF

D: .
length: 11
size: .
V: TRBV7-9
J: TRBJ1-2
DNA: TGTGTCAGCAGCCCCCCTAGGGGCTACACCTTC
CDR3: CVSSPPRGYTF

D: .
length: 13
size: .
V: TRBV7-2
J: TRBJ2-5
DNA: TGTGCCAGCAGCCACTTACCGAAAGAGACCCAGTACTTC
CDR3: CASSHLPKETQYF

D: .
length: 13
size: .
V: TRBV6-5
J: TRBJ2-7
DNA: TGTGCCAGCAGAGCCCGCCCCTCCTACGAGCAGTACTTC
CDR3: CASRARPSYEQYF

D: .
length: 16
size: .
V: TRBV5-5
J: TRBJ1-5
DNA: TGTGCCAGCAGCTTGCGGCCAGGGGATAGCAATCAGCCCCAGCATTTT
CDR3: CASSLRPGDSNQPQHF

D: .
length: 12
size: .
V: TRBV28
J: TRBJ1-2
DNA: TGTGCCAGCGTCAATAAACAGGGCGAACTCACCTTC
CDR3: CASVNKQGELTF

D: .
length: 15
size: .
V: TRBV13
J: TRBJ2-5
DNA: TGTGCCAGCAGCTACCTCGGGGGCCCGGGGGAGACCCAGTACTTC
CDR3: CASSYLGGPGETQYF

D: .
length: 20
size: once
V: TRBV27
J: TRBJ2-7
DNA: TGTGCCAGCAGATTGATTCGACACCCCCTTGCCGGGGGTCACTCCTACGAGCAGTACTTC
CDR3: CASRLIRHPLAGGHSYEQYF

D: .
length: 16
size: .
V: TRBV18
J: TRBJ2-7
DNA: TGTGCCAGCTCACTAGAAAGGGGACGACTTCCCTACGAGCAGTACTTC
CDR3: CASSLERGRLPYEQYF

D: .
length: 13
size: .
V: TRBV11-2
J: TRBJ1-4
DNA: TGTGCCAGCAGCTTTGACATACATGAAAAACTGTTTTTT
CDR3: CASSFDIHEKLFF

D: .
length: 17
size: .
V: TRBV29-1
J: TRBJ1-2
DNA: TGCAGCGTTGAACCGAGGAACTTTGTACTTAAGAACTATGGCTACACCTTC
CDR3: CSVEPRNFVLKNYGYTF

D: TRBD2
length: 23
size: .
V: TRBV14
J: TRBJ2-1
DNA: TGTGCCAGCAGTCCTGACAGGGCGGCCGGGACTAGCGGGGGCCGCCCTGTATACAATGAGCAGTTCTTC
CDR3: CASSPDRAAGTSGGRPVYNEQFF

D: TRBD1
length: 17
size: .
V: TRBV14
J: TRBJ2-2
DNA: TGTGCCAGCAGCCAACCCGACAGGGGACTGAACACCGGGGAGCTGTTTTTT
CDR3: CASSQPDRGLNTGELFF